This TCR beta chain came from a study of T cells in women clearing cervical HPV infection. Average input was approximately 1.3 ug genomic DNA for immunoSEQ TCR beta CDR3 amplification. This table comes from immunoSEQ multiplex PCR, and its TCRdb copy is limited to in-frame clones, with some not included. Across roughly 40,000 clones, the top ten clones capture around 4.9% of the sample. Concerning this clone: Sequencing ends 3 residues short of the CDR3 end; the germline J gene provides the rest.

All participants had a single incident cervical HPV16 infection, and prevalent HPV16 infections were excluded. This CDR3 has 16 amino acids. With V trimmed by 2 bases and J by 3 bases, 6 bases remained unmatched. The chain recombines TRBV12-3 or TRBV12-4 with TRBJ2-1; 8 bases are shared with TRBD2. Sequenced sample: blood buffy coat. This sequence originates from a woman between 18 and 69 years old with a cervical HPV16 infection that either progressed to CIN3+ or cleared (not recorded which). The CDR3: CASSLPSGGHYNEQFF. Incomplete CDR3 DNA: TGTGCCAGCAGTTTACCTTCGGGGGGGCACTACAATGAG.